The 25 T cell receptor beta chains presented below share a single source sample, sequenced in a study of control samples from healthy donors and cancer patients. Generated by immunoSEQ multiplex PCR, the TCRdb table keeps only in-frame clones and is missing some. The repertoire table contains 150,000 to 200,000 clones. Sample: blood. All receptors come from a woman aged 25 to 39 in good health.

The genes are TRBV2 and TRBJ2-3, with 9 bases lining up with TRBD2. The germline V gene encodes CDR1 SNHLY and CDR2 FYNNEI. The CDR3 consists of 14 residues. V lost 5 bases to trimming and J lost 2 bases; unmatched junction nucleotides: 2. The CDR3 sequence is CASSLAGVTDTQYF. The CDR3, as DNA: TGTGCCAGCAGTTTAGCGGGGGTCACAGATACGCAGTATTTT.

The rearrangement links TRBV5-1 to TRBJ2-7, with 8 bases matching TRBD1. The germline CDR1 and CDR2 sequences are SGHRS and YFSETQ. V lost 1 base, J lost 5 bases, and 8 bases stayed unmatched. This CDR3 is built from 15 residues. The CDR3 DNA reads TGCGCCAGCAGCTTGCATCAGACAGGGGTGGACGAGCAGTACTTC. As protein: CASSLHQTGVDEQYF. The full variable domain, its missing parts supplied by reference TRBV5-1 and TRBJ2-7, is KAGVTQTPRYLIKTRGQQVTLSCSPISGHRSVSWYQQTPGQGLQFLFEYFSETQRNKGNFPGRFSGRQFSNSRSEMNVSTLELGDSALYLCASSLHQTGVDEQYFGPGTRLTVT.

The chain combines TRBV28 with TRBJ2-5; 8 positions match TRBD2. Germline CDR1 MDHEN, CDR2 SYDVKM. V trimming: 2 bases; J trimming: 2 bases; junction bases outside the gene matches: 16. The CDR3 has 19 amino acids. CDR3 bases: TGTGCCAGCAGTTTAATGTCGGCGGGGGGCCCACTAAAGCAAGAGACCCAGTACTTC. Protein: CASSLMSAGGPLKQETQYF. Using reference TRBV28 and TRBJ2-5 for the parts outside the CDR3, the full variable domain is DVKVTQSSRYLVKRTGEKVFLECVQDMDHENMFWYRQDPGLGLRLIYFSYDVKMKEKGDIPEGYSVSREKKERFSLILESASTNQTSMYLCASSLMSAGGPLKQETQYFGPGTRLLVL.

J is TRBJ1-2 and V is TRBV7-8; D is ambiguous. V lost 1 base and J lost 4, with 7 bases in between. The length of the CDR3 is 13 residues. Germline V lookup: CDR1 SGHVS, CDR2 FQNEAQ. The CDR3 region is CASSLGVGYGYTF. CDR3 DNA: TGTGCCAGCAGCTTAGGAGTTGGCTATGGCTACACCTTC.

A word on this clone: The junction differs from germline at one of its ends, possibly a read error. This chain connects TRBV3-1 (or the pseudogene TRBV3-2) to TRBJ1-2; D is possibly TRBD1 (5 bases). CDR3 length: 15 amino acids. Germline V gene data show CDR1 as LGHDT and CDR2 as YNNKEL (reference sequence). The DNA for the CDR3 is TGTGCCAGCAGTCAAGGAGGGGAGGGGAACTATGGCTACACCTTC. It codes for CASSQGGEGNYGYTF.

The chain employs TRBV30 and TRBJ1-2, with a tentative D call TRBD1 (6 bases). Germline CDR1 is GTSNPN and CDR2 is SVGIG (reference sequence). V lost 4 bases and J lost 0, with 15 bases in between. The CDR3 runs 15 residues. In DNA form, the CDR3 reads TGTGCCTGGAAACGGGGGCGCCTAGCTAACTATGGCTACACCTTC. It codes for CAWKRGRLANYGYTF. The full variable domain, in which reference TRBV30 and TRBJ1-2 provide the parts outside the CDR3, is SQTIHQWPATLVQPVGSPLSLECTVEGTSNPNLYWYRQAAGRGLQLLFYSVGIGQISSEVPQNLSASRPQDRQFILSSKKLLLSDSGFYLCAWKRGRLANYGYTFGSGTRLTVV.

The chain recombines TRBV7-2 with TRBJ2-1; the match to TRBD2 covers 11 bases. CDR3 length equals 16 residues. Germline V gene data show CDR1 as SGHTA and CDR2 as FQGNSA. With V trimmed by 5 bases and J by 4 bases, 7 bases remained unmatched. CDR3 amino acids: CASSGGTSGFYNEQFF. Written as DNA, the CDR3 is TGTGCCAGCAGCGGGGGGACTAGCGGATTTTACAATGAGCAGTTCTTC.

The chain has TRBV19 and TRBJ2-7; 10 nucleotides align to TRBD1. Germline trimming cut 5 bases from V and 6 bases from J; bases unmatched to any gene: 13. This CDR3 is 16 amino acids long. Germline V gene data show CDR1 as LNHDA and CDR2 as SQIVND (reference sequence). This chain's CDR3 is CASSPGNRQGAGEQYF. CDR3 DNA: TGTGCCAGTAGTCCCGGAAACCGACAGGGGGCAGGCGAGCAGTACTTC.

The chain combines TRBV2 with TRBJ2-2, with TRBD2 identical over 7 bases. J lost 4 bases, V lost 6 bases, and 5 bases had no gene match. The germline CDR1 and CDR2 sequences are SNHLY and FYNNEI. The CDR3 length is 14 residues. Here the CDR3 reads CASRRPGGTGELFF. The CDR3 nucleotides read TGTGCCAGCAGGAGGCCGGGAGGCACCGGGGAGCTGTTTTTT. Full variable domain (outside the CDR3, taken from reference TRBV2 and TRBJ2-2): EPEVTQTPSHQVTQMGQEVILRCVPISNHLYFYWYRQILGQKVEFLVSFYNNEISEKSEIFDDQFSVERPDGSNFTLKIRSTKLEDSAMYFCASRRPGGTGELFFGEGSRLTVL.

The V and J genes are TRBV19 and TRBJ1-1, with a weak D call TRBD1 (6 bases). The V end was cut by 7 bases, the J end by 5 bases, with 20 bases between. Germline V lookup: CDR1 LNHDA, CDR2 SQIVND (reference sequence). The CDR3 loop spans 15 amino acids. CDR3 nucleotide sequence: TGTGCCAGTATTGGGCGCGGGCAGGGGAGAACTGAAGCTTTCTTT. Amino acids: CASIGRGQGRTEAFF. Looking up the rest from reference TRBV19 and TRBJ1-1 gives the full variable domain: DGGITQSPKYLFRKEGQNVTLSCEQNLNHDAMYWYRQDPGQGLRLIYYSQIVNDFQKGDIAEGYSVSREKKESFPLTVTSAQKNPTAFYLCASIGRGQGRTEAFFGQGTRLTVV.

The rearrangement joins TRBV11-2 to TRBJ2-3; D is possibly TRBD2 (5 bases). The CDR3 covers 14 residues. Trimming shortened V by 1 base and J by 3 bases, and 8 bases separated the two germline ends. Germline V gives CDR1 SGHAT, CDR2 FQNNGV. The chain's CDR3 is CASSLGPGTDTQYF. CDR3 DNA sequence: TGTGCCAGCAGCTTAGGCCCGGGAACAGATACGCAGTATTTT.

This chain connects TRBV5-4 to TRBJ1-1, with D perhaps matching TRBD1 (6 bases). The CDR3 has 13 amino acids. From germline, CDR1 is SGHNT and CDR2 YYREEE (reference sequence). V lost 9 bases, J lost 0 bases, and 12 bases lay in between. DNA of the CDR3: TGTGCCACGCGACAGGACATGAACACTGAAGCTTTCTTT. Translation gives CATRQDMNTEAFF.

This sequence joins TRBV28 and TRBJ1-2; 9 nucleotides line up with TRBD1. CDR3 size: 13 residues. The germline V gene encodes CDR1 MDHEN and CDR2 SYDVKM. J was trimmed by 7 bases and V by 6 bases; bases with no gene match: 6. The CDR3 DNA follows: TGTGCCAGCAGGTCACAGGGGGCGAGTGGCTACACCTTC. This gives the protein CASRSQGASGYTF.

The V gene is TRBV27, the J gene TRBJ1-1; 7 nucleotides match TRBD1. The CDR3 consists of 14 residues. Per germline, CDR1 MNHEY and CDR2 SMNVEV (reference sequence). V trimming: 6 bases; J trimming: 5 bases; junction bases outside the gene matches: 9. DNA for the CDR3: TGTGCCAGCAGAAGGGGGGTCAGGGGGACTGAAGCTTTCTTT. Its protein is CASRRGVRGTEAFF.

The V gene is TRBV6-2 or TRBV6-3, the J gene TRBJ2-1; 8 nucleotides match TRBD2. The CDR3 extends over 17 amino acids. CDR1 is MNHEY and CDR2 is SVGEGT in the germline V gene. The V and J ends lost 2 bases and 3 bases, in that order; junction bases with no gene match: 9. CDR3 sequence: CASSYPLGRGDYNEQFF. The CDR3 DNA is TGTGCCAGCAGTTACCCCTTGGGGCGGGGGGACTACAATGAGCAGTTCTTC.

The chain couples TRBV7-2 to TRBJ2-5; D call uncertain. The germline V gene encodes CDR1 SGHTA and CDR2 FQGNSA. Trimming shortened V by 4 bases and J by 3 bases, and 9 bases separated the two germline ends. CDR3 size: 13 residues. In nucleotides, the CDR3 is TGTGCCAGCAGCTCCAACCGGGAAGAGACCCAGTACTTC. It codes for CASSSNREETQYF.

The V call is TRBV6-5, the J call TRBJ1-1; 9 bases agree with TRBD1. The CDR3 covers 16 residues. Germline values: CDR1 MNHEY, CDR2 SVGAGI. With V trimmed by 2 bases and J by 10 bases, 14 bases remained unmatched. The CDR3 region is CASSYHVATGGMGAFF. DNA of the CDR3: TGTGCCAGCAGTTACCACGTAGCGACAGGGGGTATGGGAGCTTTCTTT.

The chain uses TRBV5-8 and TRBJ2-2; 7 bases are shared with TRBD2. V lost 4 bases and J lost 7; bases outside the gene matches: 4. This CDR3 region has 13 residues. Germline V gene data show CDR1 as SGHTS and CDR2 as YDEGEE. The CDR3 loop reads CASSTRTSGELFF. CDR3 sequence (DNA): TGTGCCAGCAGCACAAGGACTAGCGGGGAGCTGTTTTTT.

J is TRBJ1-1 and V is TRBV29-1; perhaps TRBD1 as D (5 bases). In germline, CDR1 is SQVTM, CDR2 ANQGSEA. This CDR3 has 15 residues. Trimming took 5 bases from V and 4 from J, leaving 20 bases between them. CDR3 bases: TGCAGCGTTCAATATAACGCCGGGGCCGCCACTGAAGCTTTCTTT. It yields the protein CSVQYNAGAATEAFF. Together with reference TRBV29-1 and TRBJ1-1, the CDR3 gives the full variable domain: SAVISQKPSRDICQRGTSLTIQCQVDSQVTMMFWYRQQPGQSLTLIATANQGSEATYESGFVIDKFPISRPNLTFSTLTVSNMSPEDSSIYLCSVQYNAGAATEAFFGQGTRLTVV.

This chain connects TRBV5-1 to TRBJ1-1; D not certain. With 4 bases removed from V and 1 base from J, the gap between germline ends came to 8 bases. The CDR3 is 13 residues long. Per germline, CDR1 SGHRS and CDR2 YFSETQ. The CDR3 reads CASSRVWNTEAFF. CDR3 bases: TGCGCCAGCAGCAGGGTCTGGAACACTGAAGCTTTCTTT. The complete variable domain, with remaining parts taken from reference TRBV5-1 and TRBJ1-1, reads KAGVTQTPRYLIKTRGQQVTLSCSPISGHRSVSWYQQTPGQGLQFLFEYFSETQRNKGNFPGRFSGRQFSNSRSEMNVSTLELGDSALYLCASSRVWNTEAFFGQGTRLTVV.

The chain uses TRBV28 and TRBJ2-4, with TRBD2 as a possible D gene (6 bases). Germline V gene lookup returns CDR1 MDHEN and CDR2 SYDVKM. This CDR3 region has 19 residues. V was clipped by 1 base and J by 0 bases, with 19 bases between them. CDR3 coding DNA: TGTGCCAGCAGTTTATCGGCTAGATCTCCGGGACTAGCCAAAAACATTCAGTACTTC. It is translated as CASSLSARSPGLAKNIQYF.

This chain links TRBV5-8 with TRBJ2-7; D might be TRBD1 or TRBD2, each matching 5 bases. The CDR3 is 17 amino acids. V lost 3 bases and J lost 3, with 22 bases in between. Germline-derived CDR1 and CDR2 are SGHTS and YDEGEE. The chain's CDR3 is CASSSNNVRDHSYEQYF. In DNA, the CDR3 is TGTGCCAGCAGCTCTAATAACGTCCGGGACCATAGCTACGAGCAGTACTTC.

This rearrangement joins TRBV10-1 to TRBJ2-2; TRBD1 agrees at 8 bases. The V gene's germline CDR1 is WNHNN and CDR2 SYGVQD (reference sequence). Trimming cost V 6 bases and J 8 bases; bases outside gene matches: 11. The CDR3 length is 15 residues. This chain's CDR3 is CASRGTGGKRGELFF. DNA of the CDR3: TGCGCCAGCAGAGGGACAGGCGGAAAGAGGGGGGAGCTGTTTTTT.

The chain uses TRBV7-9 and TRBJ2-7, with D tentatively TRBD2 (5 bases). The CDR3 spans 14 residues. The germline V and J ends were trimmed by 1 base and 5 bases, with 12 bases remaining between them. In germline, CDR1 is SEHNR, CDR2 FQNEAQ (reference sequence). Here the CDR3 reads CASSLVGRRDEQYF. The CDR3 region has the DNA TGTGCCAGCAGCTTAGTTGGCAGGCGGGACGAGCAGTACTTC.

The chain carries TRBV7-2 and TRBJ1-1; maybe TRBD1 (5 bases). Germline assignment: CDR1 SGHTA and CDR2 FQGNSA. V was cut by 5 bases and J by 4 bases, with 14 bases left in between. CDR3 length: 14 amino acids. DNA for the CDR3: TGTGCCAGCAGCCCAATCACCAGGGCCACTGAAGCTTTCTTT. This gives the protein CASSPITRATEAFF.